The clone carrying this T cell receptor beta chain was seen many times. One entry per CDR3 protein, called by TCRdb with MiXCR from the reads. The sample yields roughly 190,000 distinct CDR3 sequences, less than 9.5% seen once. This entry belongs to a study of T cell repertoires in cytomegalovirus infection. Germline CDR1 reads SGHTA; CDR2 reads FQGNSA. This CDR3 is 14 amino acids long. V lost 7 bases to trimming and J lost 4 bases; unmatched junction nucleotides: 8. V usage is TRBV7-2 and J usage is TRBJ2-3, with 7 positions matching TRBD2. The source is a human donor in good health (CMV status not recorded). Some clones in this sample may be carry-over from other donors' samples. Sequencing was performed on PBMCs. The CDR3, as DNA: TGTGCCAGCACTCCTCCGGCGGGGGCAGATACGCAGTATTTT. Translating it yields CASTPPAGADTQYF.